The T cell receptor beta chain described here comes from a study of blood T cell repertoires in COVID-19. Trimming left V 0 bases short and J 8 bases short, with 17 bases between. CDR3 length equals 16 residues. Per germline, CDR1 MGHRA and CDR2 YSYEKL. Per the original methods: Amplification from reference gene primers served as the basis for estimated nucleated cell counts. TCRdb keeps only in-frame clones here, not all; method: immunoSEQ multiplex PCR. V, J and clone size derive from that table, while D and trimming were established from the DNA sequence. The sample records about 120,000 clones, 85% being singletons.

What was sequenced was peripheral blood. The TCR sequence derives from a man in his fifties or sixties with acute or convalescent COVID-19. The J gene is TRBJ2-4, the V gene TRBV4-1; TRBD1 is a possible D gene (5 bases). Written as DNA, the CDR3 is TGCGCCAGCAGCCAAGAATCGAGGCTCAAAGGGGACATTCAGTACTTC. Translated: CASSQESRLKGDIQYF.